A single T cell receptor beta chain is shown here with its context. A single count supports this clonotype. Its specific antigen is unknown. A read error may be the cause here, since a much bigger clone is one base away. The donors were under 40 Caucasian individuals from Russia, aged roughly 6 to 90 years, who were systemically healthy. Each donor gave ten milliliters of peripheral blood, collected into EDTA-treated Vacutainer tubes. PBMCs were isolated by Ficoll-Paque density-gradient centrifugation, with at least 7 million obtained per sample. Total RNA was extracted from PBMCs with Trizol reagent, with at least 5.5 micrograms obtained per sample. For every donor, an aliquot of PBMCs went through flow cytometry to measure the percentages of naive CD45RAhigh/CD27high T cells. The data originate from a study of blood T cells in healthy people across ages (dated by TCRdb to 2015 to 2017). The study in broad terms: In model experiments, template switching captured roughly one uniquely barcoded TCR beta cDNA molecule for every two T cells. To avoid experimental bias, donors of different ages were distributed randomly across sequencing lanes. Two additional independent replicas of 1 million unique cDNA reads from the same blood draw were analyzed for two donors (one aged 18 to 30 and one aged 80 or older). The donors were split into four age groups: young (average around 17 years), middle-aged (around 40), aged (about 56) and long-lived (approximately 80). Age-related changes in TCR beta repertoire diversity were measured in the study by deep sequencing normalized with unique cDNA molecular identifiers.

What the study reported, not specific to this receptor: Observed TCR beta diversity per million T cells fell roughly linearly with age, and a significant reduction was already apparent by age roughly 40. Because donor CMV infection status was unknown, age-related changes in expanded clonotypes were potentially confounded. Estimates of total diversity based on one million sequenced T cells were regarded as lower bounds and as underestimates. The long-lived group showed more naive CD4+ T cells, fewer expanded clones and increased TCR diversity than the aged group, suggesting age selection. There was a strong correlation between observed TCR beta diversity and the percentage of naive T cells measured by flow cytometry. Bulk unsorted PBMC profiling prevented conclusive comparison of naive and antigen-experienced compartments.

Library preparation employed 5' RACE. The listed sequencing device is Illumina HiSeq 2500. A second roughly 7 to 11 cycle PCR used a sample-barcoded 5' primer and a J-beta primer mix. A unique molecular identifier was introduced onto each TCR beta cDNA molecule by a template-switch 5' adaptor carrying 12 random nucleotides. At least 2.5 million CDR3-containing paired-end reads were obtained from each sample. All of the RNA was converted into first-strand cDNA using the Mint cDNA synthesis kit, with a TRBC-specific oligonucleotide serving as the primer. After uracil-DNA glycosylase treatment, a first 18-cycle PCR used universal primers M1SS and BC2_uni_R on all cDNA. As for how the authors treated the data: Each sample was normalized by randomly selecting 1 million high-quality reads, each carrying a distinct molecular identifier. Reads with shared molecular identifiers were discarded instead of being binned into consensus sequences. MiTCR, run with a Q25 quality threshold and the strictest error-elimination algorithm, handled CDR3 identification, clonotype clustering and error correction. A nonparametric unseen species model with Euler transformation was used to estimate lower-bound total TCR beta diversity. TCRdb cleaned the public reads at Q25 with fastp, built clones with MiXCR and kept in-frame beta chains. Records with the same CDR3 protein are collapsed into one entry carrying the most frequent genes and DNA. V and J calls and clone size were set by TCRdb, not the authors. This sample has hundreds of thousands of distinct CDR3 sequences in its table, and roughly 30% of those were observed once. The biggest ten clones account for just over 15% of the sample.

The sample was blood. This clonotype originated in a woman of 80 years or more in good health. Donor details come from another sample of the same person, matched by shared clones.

This receptor has the CDR3 CATSDSGGGYNEQYF. In nucleotide form, the sequence is TGTGCCACCAGTGACTCAGGGGGCGGCTACAATGAGCAGTACTTC. The sequence joins TRBV24-1 to TRBJ2-1; the central 8 bases match TRBD1. The DNA end is a closer match to TRBJ2-7, so the J assignment may be wrong. From cysteine to phenylalanine, the CDR3 is 15 amino acids long. The retained sequence is limited to the CDR3, 45 bases, with the frame set at the first base. The germline V gene provides CDR1 KGHDR and CDR2 SFDVKD.